The 30 T cell receptor beta chains below come from one sample, sequenced in a study of control samples from healthy donors and cancer patients. Libraries were prepared by immunoSEQ multiplex PCR; TCRdb keeps only in-frame clonotypes and omits some of them. The data hold tens of thousands of clones, with roughly 80% observed a single time. The sequencing input was PBMCs. The receptors here all came from a woman between 45 and 60 years old with lung cancer.

The chain employs TRBV10-3 and TRBJ2-5; D may be TRBD2 (6 bases). Germline CDR1 ENHRY, CDR2 SYGVKD. The V end was cut by 2 bases, the J end by 3 bases, with 16 bases between. CDR3 length equals 16 residues. The CDR3: CAISEIGSGREETQYF. Written as DNA, the CDR3 is TGTGCCATCAGTGAGATCGGGAGTGGCAGAGAAGAGACCCAGTACTTC.

The J gene is TRBJ2-1, the V gene TRBV5-4; 12 nucleotides align to TRBD1. The germline V gene encodes CDR1 SGHNT and CDR2 YYREEE (reference sequence). The V and J ends lost 6 bases and 6 bases, in that order; junction bases with no gene match: 10. The CDR3 is 16 amino acids. This CDR3 is CASNGAGTGGFNEQFF. In nucleotides, the CDR3 is TGTGCCAGCAACGGGGCCGGGACAGGGGGCTTCAATGAGCAGTTCTTC.

This clone was seen a few times. V usage is TRBV4-3 and J usage is TRBJ2-7, with TRBD1 identical over 10 bases. Trimming took 6 bases from V and 1 from J; bases not matched to a gene: 6. CDR1 LGHNA and CDR2 YSLEER come from the germline V gene. This CDR3 has 15 residues. This chain's CDR3 is CASSIDRGPSYEQYF. In DNA form, the CDR3 reads TGCGCCAGCAGTATCGACAGGGGGCCTTCCTACGAGCAGTACTTC.

The rearrangement links TRBV5-5 to TRBJ2-3, with D possibly being TRBD2 (6 bases). Looked up from germline, CDR1 is SGHKS and CDR2 is YYEKEE (reference sequence). With 5 bases removed from V and 0 bases from J, the gap between germline ends came to 16 bases. This CDR3 is built from 16 residues. The CDR3 here is CASSGPGLRSTDTQYF. The DNA for the CDR3 is TGTGCCAGCAGTGGACCGGGACTCCGCAGCACAGATACGCAGTATTTT. The full variable domain, in which reference TRBV5-5 and TRBJ2-3 provide the parts outside the CDR3, is DAGVTQSPTHLIKTRGQQVTLRCSPISGHKSVSWYQQVLGQGPQFIFQYYEKEERGRGNFPDRFSARQFPNYSSELNVNALLLGDSALYLCASSGPGLRSTDTQYFGPGTRLTVL.

The chain joins TRBV7-9 to TRBJ1-1; 8 nucleotides align to TRBD1. This CDR3 comprises 14 residues. V lost 3 bases to trimming and J lost 7 bases; unmatched junction nucleotides: 7. In germline, CDR1 is SEHNR, CDR2 FQNEAQ (reference sequence). The CDR3 loop is CASSFGTGEDEAFF. The CDR3 DNA reads as TGTGCCAGCAGCTTTGGGACAGGAGAGGATGAAGCTTTCTTT.

The V gene is TRBV6-5, the J gene TRBJ1-2; 8 bases align to TRBD1. V shed 5 bases, J shed 5 bases, and the junction held 1 base outside the gene matches. The germline V gene has CDR1 MNHEY and CDR2 SVGAGI. The CDR3 runs to 12 residues. This chain's CDR3 is CASSTGGYGYTF. The CDR3 region has the DNA TGTGCCAGCAGTACAGGGGGGTATGGCTACACCTTC.

The genes are TRBV4-1 and TRBJ2-7, with D perhaps TRBD1 (6 bases). Trimming shortened V by 1 base and J by 6 bases, and 13 bases separated the two germline ends. The CDR3 covers 14 residues. The V gene's germline CDR1 is MGHRA and CDR2 YSYEKL. CDR3 sequence: CASSQVTGSSEQYF. As DNA, the CDR3 is TGCGCCAGCAGCCAAGTCACAGGGTCGTCCGAGCAGTACTTC.

This clone was detected once. This chain links TRBV7-9 with TRBJ2-7; D is uncertain. The CDR3 loop spans 12 amino acids. In germline, CDR1 is SEHNR, CDR2 FQNEAQ (reference sequence). Trimming took 4 bases from V and 4 from J, leaving 8 bases between them. The CDR3 sequence: CASSSEIYEQYF. The CDR3 DNA sequence: TGTGCCAGCAGCTCGGAGATATACGAGCAGTACTTC.

CDR3 amino acids: CASSLIRDRGRNTIYF. CDR3 nucleotide sequence: TGTGCCAGCAGCTTAATCAGGGACAGGGGGAGAAACACCATATATTTT. This sequence joins TRBV7-9 and TRBJ1-3; TRBD1 matches 11 bases. The junction had 5 bases not matched to a gene; V was cut back by 2 bases and J by 5 bases. The germline V gene encodes CDR1 SEHNR and CDR2 FQNEAQ (reference sequence). This CDR3 contains 16 residues.

The chain recombines TRBV4-1 with TRBJ2-1; TRBD2 might be the D (5 bases). The CDR3 contains 16 residues. Germline CDR1 reads MGHRA; CDR2 reads YSYEKL. Trimming removed 4 bases at V and 3 bases at J, with 16 bases between. The CDR3 DNA sequence: TGCGCCAGCAGCCCCTCCCCCGGGGTTAGCTACAATGAGCAGTTCTTC. It is translated as CASSPSPGVSYNEQFF.

This clone was observed a handful of times. The genes are TRBV7-2 and TRBJ1-6; D is unclear. Germline values: CDR1 SGHTA, CDR2 FQGNSA. Trimming left V 3 bases short and J 5 bases short, with 2 bases between. This CDR3 is built from 12 residues. CDR3 sequence (DNA): TGTGCCAGCAGCTTGAATAATTCACCCCTCCACTTT. This codes for CASSLNNSPLHF.

V usage is TRBV27 and J usage is TRBJ1-1; D perhaps matches TRBD1 (5 bases). Trimming stripped 1 base from V and 4 bases from J, with 13 bases between. Germline V gene data show CDR1 as MNHEY and CDR2 as SMNVEV (reference sequence). This CDR3 is built from 15 residues. The CDR3 loop is CASSLFGTASTEAFF. CDR3 coding DNA: TGTGCCAGCAGTTTATTCGGGACTGCGAGCACTGAAGCTTTCTTT.

This clone was recorded only once. V gene TRBV3-1 (or the pseudogene TRBV3-2) combines with J gene TRBJ1-2, with a weak D call TRBD1 (5 bases). Germline assignment: CDR1 LGHDT and CDR2 YNNKEL (reference sequence). Trimming took off 3 bases at V and 2 bases at J, with 13 bases between the two ends. CDR3 length equals 15 residues. The CDR3 loop reads CASSHAGKMNYGYTF. For the CDR3, the DNA is TGTGCCAGCAGCCATGCAGGGAAAATGAACTATGGCTACACCTTC.

The genes are TRBV4-1 and TRBJ2-2; D gene unclear. This CDR3 spans 11 amino acids. CDR1 and CDR2 from the germline V gene are MGHRA and YSYEKL. Trimming took off 7 bases at V and 5 bases at J, with 5 bases between the two ends. The CDR3 bases are TGCGCCAGCACAAAGACCGGGGAGCTGTTTTTT. Translated, it gives CASTKTGELFF.

The table lists this clone with a few counts. The chain employs TRBV9 and TRBJ2-3; 10 bases match TRBD2. The CDR3 has 20 amino acids. V lost 0 bases to trimming and J lost 2 bases; unmatched junction nucleotides: 15. Germline values: CDR1 SGDLS, CDR2 YYNGEE. The CDR3 protein is CASSVGRLAGLGRTTDTQYF. For the CDR3, the DNA is TGTGCCAGCAGCGTAGGCAGACTAGCGGGCCTAGGGCGTACCACAGATACGCAGTATTTT.

The CDR3 reads CASSYLTSGETQYF. DNA for the CDR3: TGTGCCAGCAGTTACTTGACTAGCGGGGAGACCCAGTACTTC. The chain joins TRBV6-6 to TRBJ2-5; 10 positions agree with TRBD2. Germline trimming cut 1 base from V and 5 bases from J; bases unmatched to any gene: 1. The CDR3 consists of 14 residues. In germline, CDR1 is MNHNY, CDR2 SVGAGI (reference sequence).

The chain joins TRBV18 to TRBJ1-2; D unclear. Germline CDR1 is KGHSH and CDR2 is LQKENI. V lost 2 bases and J 0 bases, leaving 13 bases between the germline ends. CDR3 size: 16 residues. The DNA of the CDR3 is TGTGCCAGCTCACCAGAGGAGATGTTCTCTAACTATGGCTACACCTTC. It translates to CASSPEEMFSNYGYTF.

The chain combines TRBV28 with TRBJ2-7; 7 positions match TRBD2. The CDR3 totals 13 residues. Germline V gene sequence: CDR1 MDHEN, CDR2 SYDVKM. Trimming removed 6 bases from V and 3 bases from J; junction bases left unmatched: 5. The DNA for the CDR3 is TGTGCCAGCAGCGACGGGGGGAACTACGAGCAGTACTTC. It codes for CASSDGGNYEQYF.

V usage is TRBV5-1 and J usage is TRBJ2-2; no reliable D call. Germline values: CDR1 SGHRS, CDR2 YFSETQ. Trimming took 4 bases from V and 7 from J, leaving 8 bases between them. The CDR3 has 12 amino acids. The CDR3 region is CASSGEGGELFF. The DNA of the CDR3 is TGCGCCAGCAGCGGTGAAGGCGGGGAGCTGTTTTTT.

The chain has TRBV7-2 and TRBJ2-7; 8 bases agree with TRBD1. CDR3 length: 14 residues. Per the germline V gene, CDR1 is SGHTA and CDR2 is FQGNSA. V was clipped by 5 bases and J by 3 bases; unmatched bases: 6. CDR3 residues: CASSPTGEDYEQYF. Written as DNA, the CDR3 is TGTGCCAGCAGCCCGACAGGGGAAGACTACGAGCAGTACTTC.

The chain is built from TRBV20-1 and TRBJ1-2; D unclear. Germline V gives CDR1 DFQATT, CDR2 SNEGSKA (reference sequence). The CDR3 has 14 residues. Trimming removed 3 bases from V and 1 base from J, with 12 bases in between. The CDR3 here is CSASGDGVNYGYTF. CDR3 in DNA: TGCAGTGCTAGTGGGGATGGGGTTAACTATGGCTACACCTTC.

The gene calls are TRBV6-5 and TRBJ2-4; weak D call: TRBD1 (6 bases). Germline loops: CDR1 MNHEY, CDR2 SVGAGI. The CDR3 has 15 amino acids. V lost 6 bases and J 4 bases, leaving 16 bases between the germline ends. For the CDR3, the DNA is TGTGCCAGCAGCTCCCTAGGGGGAAGTAAAAACATTCAGTACTTC. Translated, it gives CASSSLGGSKNIQYF.

Only a few counts were recorded for this clone. The V call is TRBV9, the J call TRBJ2-2; TRBD2 is a possible D gene (7 bases). V was trimmed by 4 bases and J by 4 bases, leaving 20 bases between them. The CDR3 contains 17 residues. In germline, CDR1 is SGDLS, CDR2 YYNGEE. The CDR3 sequence: CASSPPLRGAGTGELFF. For the CDR3, the DNA is TGTGCCAGCAGCCCCCCCCTCCGGGGGGCGGGCACCGGGGAGCTGTTTTTT. Full variable domain (missing parts from reference TRBV9 and TRBJ2-2): DSGVTQTPKHLITATGQRVTLRCSPRSGDLSVYWYQQSLDQGLQFLIQYYNGEERAKGNILERFSAQQFPDLHSELNLSSLELGDSALYFCASSPPLRGAGTGELFFGEGSRLTVL.

The chain is built from TRBV11-2 and TRBJ1-1, with D maybe TRBD1 (5 bases). The ends were cut back, 3 bases at V and 1 base at J, with 9 bases in the middle. Germline values: CDR1 SGHAT, CDR2 FQNNGV. There are 14 residues in the CDR3. CDR3 sequence: CASSFEGRNTEAFF. The CDR3 DNA follows: TGTGCCAGCAGCTTCGAGGGGCGGAACACTGAAGCTTTCTTT.

On this clone itself: Other DNA sequences from this sample encode an identical CDR3 as well. The gene calls are TRBV29-1 and TRBJ2-7, with no clear D. The length of the CDR3 is 11 residues. From germline, CDR1 is SQVTM and CDR2 ANQGSEA. V lost 4 bases and J lost 1, with 5 bases in between. CDR3 coding DNA: TGCAGCGTTGGCCAGTCCTACGAGCAGTACTTC. Translating it yields CSVGQSYEQYF.

The chain recombines TRBV25-1 with TRBJ1-6, with D possibly being TRBD1 (6 bases). Per the germline V gene, CDR1 is MGHDK and CDR2 is SYGVNS. This CDR3 spans 13 amino acids. Trimming took 6 bases from V and 5 from J, leaving 8 bases between them. The CDR3 bases are TGTGCCAGCAGGGACAGCGATAATTCACCCCTCCACTTT. Its protein is CASRDSDNSPLHF.

The chain combines TRBV5-8 with TRBJ2-3; D remains ambiguous. CDR3 length: 17 amino acids. Germline CDR1 reads SGHTS; CDR2 reads YDEGEE. V gave up 4 bases and J gave up 0 bases, with 18 bases separating them. CDR3: CASSHLLSDRSTDTQYF. DNA of the CDR3: TGTGCCAGCAGCCATCTGCTGTCGGACCGGAGCACAGATACGCAGTATTTT.

The chain couples TRBV5-1 to TRBJ2-7; D is possibly TRBD2 (6 bases). The CDR3 runs 14 residues. CDR1 is SGHRS, CDR2 YFSETQ, per germline. Trimming pared 6 bases from V and 2 bases from J, leaving 15 bases between. CDR3 DNA sequence: TGCGCCAGCAACGTATTGGGGGGTGCCTACGAGCAGTACTTC. Encoded protein: CASNVLGGAYEQYF.

This clone was picked up many times. This chain connects TRBV4-1 to TRBJ1-6; D perhaps matches TRBD1 (5 bases). Germline V gene sequence: CDR1 MGHRA, CDR2 YSYEKL. V gave up 1 base and J gave up 7 bases, with 23 bases separating them. This CDR3 has 19 amino acids. Here the CDR3 DNA reads TGCGCCAGCAGCCAAGGAGAAGGGGCAGTCGGAATGTACAATTCACCCCTCCACTTT. Translating gives CASSQGEGAVGMYNSPLHF.

This sequence joins TRBV6-5 and TRBJ1-3; no firm D call. From germline, CDR1 is MNHEY and CDR2 SVGAGI. The CDR3 runs 13 residues. Trimming took 9 bases from V and 1 from J, leaving 10 bases between them. The CDR3 here is CASQRGSGNTIYF. CDR3 coding DNA: TGTGCCAGTCAACGGGGTTCTGGAAACACCATATATTTT.